This record concerns one T cell receptor beta chain sequence. This entry comes from a study of technical replicates of blood from several donors. Profiling relied on immunoSEQ multiplex PCR, and the TCRdb table lists in-frame clones only, not all of them. This sample carries roughly 45,000 clones, approximately 90% of them seen once, and the ten largest clones take about 3.6%. The TCR was taken from a human donor in good health. Some clones in this sample may be carry-over from other donors' samples. The sample consisted of PBMCs.

CDR3 protein: CASSQDPTGANYGYTF. As DNA, the CDR3 is TGTGCCAGCAGCCAAGATCCCACCGGTGCCAACTATGGCTACACCTTC. This chain connects TRBV4-2 to TRBJ1-2; D not certain. V shed 0 bases and J shed 2 bases, with 13 bases lying between them. CDR1 is LGHNA and CDR2 is YNFKEQ in the germline V gene. This CDR3 is 16 amino acids long.